This TCR beta chain is drawn from a study of metastatic and nonmetastatic thyroid tumors. As for the study in general: Samples came from malignant and benign thyroid patients, and repertoires were compared across blood and tumor or nodule tissue.

The CDR3 is 14 residues long. CDR1 is SGHAT, CDR2 FQNNGV, per germline. Trimming removed 4 bases from V and 1 base from J; junction bases left unmatched: 2. No treatment of any kind had been given to any patient before thyroid surgery. Study results and limitations: Benign nodules reportedly had significantly lower TCR beta diversity than malignant thyroid tumors in blood and tumor.

In regard to this clone: No antigen is known for it.

In the original processing: Researchers built a distant-metastasis classifier for papillary thyroid cancer that drew on CDR3 differences across clinicopathological groups. TCRdb reassembled clones from the PCR reads with MiXCR. These V and J calls originate from TCRdb's pipeline instead of the authors' own analysis. The table includes around 22,000 clones, 36% detected once. Sequenced sample: blood. This chain links TRBV11-2 with TRBJ1-1, with 8 bases identical to TRBD1. The receptor comes from a male donor with papillary thyroid cancer or a benign thyroid nodule (not recorded which). Some clones in this sample may be carry-over from other donors' samples. CDR3 region: CASSWTGRNTEAFF. The CDR3 DNA sequence: TGTGCCAGCAGCTGGACAGGGAGGAACACTGAAGCTTTCTTT.